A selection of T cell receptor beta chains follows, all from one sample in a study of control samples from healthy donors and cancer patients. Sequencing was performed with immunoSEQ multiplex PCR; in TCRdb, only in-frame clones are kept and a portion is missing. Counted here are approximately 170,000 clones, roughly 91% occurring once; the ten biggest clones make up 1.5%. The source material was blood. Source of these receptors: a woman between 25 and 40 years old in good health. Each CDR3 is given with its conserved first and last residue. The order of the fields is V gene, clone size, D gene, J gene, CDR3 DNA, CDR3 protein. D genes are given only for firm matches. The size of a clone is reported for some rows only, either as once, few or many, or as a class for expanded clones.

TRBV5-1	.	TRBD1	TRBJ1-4	TGCGCCAGCAGCAGCACCGGGACAGGACATGAAAAACTGTTTTTT	CASSSTGTGHEKLFF
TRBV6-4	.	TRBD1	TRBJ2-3	TGTGCCAGCAGTGACTCAGGGACAGGGGGCGTAGATACGCAGTATTTT	CASSDSGTGGVDTQYF
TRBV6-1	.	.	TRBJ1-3	TGTGCCAGCAGTGAATCCAGTGACTCTGGAAACACCATATATTTT	CASSESSDSGNTIYF
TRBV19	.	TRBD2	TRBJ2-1	TGTGCCAGTAGTAGACCGACTAGCGGGGGGGCCTATGAGCAGTTCTTC	CASSRPTSGGAYEQFF
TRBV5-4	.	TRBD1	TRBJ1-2	TGTGCCAGCAGGAAAGAGACAGGGGGCGATAACTATGGCTACACCTTC	CASRKETGGDNYGYTF
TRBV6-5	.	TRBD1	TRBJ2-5	TGTGCCAGCAGCCGAACAGGGGTAGAGACCCAGTACTTC	CASSRTGVETQYF
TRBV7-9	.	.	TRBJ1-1	TGTGCCAGCAGCTTAGGGCGGGGGAAGACTGAAGCTTTCTTT	CASSLGRGKTEAFF
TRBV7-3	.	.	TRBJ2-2	TGTGCCAGCAGCTTACCCGAAGCGAACACCGGGGAGCTGTTTTTT	CASSLPEANTGELFF
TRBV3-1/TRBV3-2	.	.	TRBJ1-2	TGTGCCAGCAGCCAGGGGGCCAACTATGGCTACACCTTC	CASSQGANYGYTF
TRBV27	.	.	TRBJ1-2	TGTGCCAGCAGTGGGGGCGCGGGCTATGGCTACACCTTC	CASSGGAGYGYTF
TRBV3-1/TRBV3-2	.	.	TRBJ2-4	TGTGCCAGCAGCCAAGTGGGGGACATTCAGTACTTC	CASSQVGDIQYF
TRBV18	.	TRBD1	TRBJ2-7	TGTGCCAGCTCACGAGGACAGGGAAACGAGCAGTACTTC	CASSRGQGNEQYF
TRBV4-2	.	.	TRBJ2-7	TGTGCCAGCAGCCAAGATCCCGGGACCTACGAGCAGTACTTC	CASSQDPGTYEQYF
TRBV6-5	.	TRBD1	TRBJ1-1	TGTGCCAGCAGTTTGGGACAGGGAATGAACACTGAAGCTTTCTTT	CASSLGQGMNTEAFF
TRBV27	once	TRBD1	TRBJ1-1	TGTGCCAGCAGTTTATCACAGGGGATGGGGACTGAAGCTTTCTTT	CASSLSQGMGTEAFF
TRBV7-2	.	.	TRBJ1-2	TGTGCCAGCAGCTTAGCGTCCCGGTTTACGGATGGCTACACCTTC	CASSLASRFTDGYTF
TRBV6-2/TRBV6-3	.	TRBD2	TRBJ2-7	TGTGCCAGCAGTTACGGACTAGCGGGTTACGAGCAGTACTTC	CASSYGLAGYEQYF
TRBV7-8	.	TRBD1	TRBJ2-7	TGTGCCAGCAGCCCAGACAGGGCGTACGAGCAGTACTTC	CASSPDRAYEQYF
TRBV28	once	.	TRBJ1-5	TGTGCCAGCAGTTTAAGGAGACGGGACAATCAGCCCCAGCATTTT	CASSLRRRDNQPQHF
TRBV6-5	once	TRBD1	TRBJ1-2	TGTGCCAGCAGTTACGGTGGCGGGACAGGGAAGGGCTACACCTTC	CASSYGGGTGKGYTF
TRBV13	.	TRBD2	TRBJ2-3	TGTGCCAGCAGACCTAGCGGGAGGGGTACAGATACGCAGTATTTT	CASRPSGRGTDTQYF
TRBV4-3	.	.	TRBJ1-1	TGCGCCAGCAGCCAAGGGACAGCGAACACTGAAGCTTTCTTT	CASSQGTANTEAFF
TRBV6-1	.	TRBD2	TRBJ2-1	TGTGCCAGCAGTGATCCCGGGACTAGGGCCTACAATGAGCAGTTCTTC	CASSDPGTRAYNEQFF
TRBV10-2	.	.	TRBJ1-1	TGCGCCAGCAGGAGGGGGACTGAAGCTTTCTTT	CASRRGTEAFF
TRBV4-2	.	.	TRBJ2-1	TGTGCCAGCAGCCAAGATCGCTCTGGGCAGTTCTTC	CASSQDRSGQFF
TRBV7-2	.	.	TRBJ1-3	TGTGCCAGCAGCACCGACAGTACAAACACCATATATTTT	CASSTDSTNTIYF
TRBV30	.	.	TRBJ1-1	TGTGCCTGGGGCAGGGAGGCGAACACTGAAGCTTTCTTT	CAWGREANTEAFF
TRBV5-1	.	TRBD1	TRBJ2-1	TGCGCCAGCAGCTTACCGGGACAGGCGTACAATGAGCAGTTCTTC	CASSLPGQAYNEQFF
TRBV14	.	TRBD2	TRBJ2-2	TGCGCCAGCTCGGGACTAGCGATCGGGGAGCTGTTTTTT	CASSGLAIGELFF
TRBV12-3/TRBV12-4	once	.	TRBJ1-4	TGTGCCAGCAGGACAGGCCCTAATGAAAAACTGTTTTTT	CASRTGPNEKLFF
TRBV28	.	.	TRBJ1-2	TGTGCCAGCAGTTTATCGGGCTATGGCTACACCTTC	CASSLSGYGYTF
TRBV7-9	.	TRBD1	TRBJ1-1	TGTGCCAGCAGCTTAGCCGAGACAGGGTTAGCTTTCTTT	CASSLAETGLAFF
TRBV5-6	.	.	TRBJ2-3	TGTGCCAGCAGCGGGGGGGCAGCAGATACGCAGTATTTT	CASSGGAADTQYF
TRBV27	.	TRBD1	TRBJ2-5	TGTGCCAGCAGTTGGGACAGGGGAGAGACCCAGTACTTC	CASSWDRGETQYF
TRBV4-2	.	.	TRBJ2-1	TGTGCCAGCAGCCAAGATTCGGAGTACAATGAGCAGTTCTTC	CASSQDSEYNEQFF
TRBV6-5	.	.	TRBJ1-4	TGTGCCAGCAGTCGTAGGGCAACTAATGAAAAACTGTTTTTT	CASSRRATNEKLFF
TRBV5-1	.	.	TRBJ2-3	TGCGCCAGCAGCTTCCCGGGTAGCACAGATACGCAGTATTTT	CASSFPGSTDTQYF
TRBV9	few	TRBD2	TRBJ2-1	TGTGCCAGCAGCGTAGCGCCTAGCGGGGGGAGATACAATGAGCAGTTCTTC	CASSVAPSGGRYNEQFF
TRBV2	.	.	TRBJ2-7	TGTGCCAGCAGGGGGGACAAGGCCTACTCCTACGAGCAGTACTTC	CASRGDKAYSYEQYF
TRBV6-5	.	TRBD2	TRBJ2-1	TGTGCCAGCAGGGGTCTAGCGGGAGGGGGCAATGAGCAGTTCTTC	CASRGLAGGGNEQFF
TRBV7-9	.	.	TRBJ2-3	TGTGCCAGCAGCTTATGGGTAGGGGGAGACACAGATACGCAGTATTTT	CASSLWVGGDTDTQYF
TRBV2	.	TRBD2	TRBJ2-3	TGTGCCAGCAGGGAGACTAGCGGGAGGGCAGATACGCAGTATTTT	CASRETSGRADTQYF